This TCR beta chain was retrieved from a study of technical replicates of blood from a few donors. The CDR3 runs 16 residues. Germline CDR1 GTSNPN, CDR2 SVGIG (reference sequence). V shed 5 bases and J shed 1 base, with 20 bases lying between them. This clone is a singleton in its sample. The method was immunoSEQ multiplex PCR; TCRdb's version includes in-frame clones alone and lacks a portion of them. The sample shows around 70,000 clones, about 97% of them seen only once. The sequence was obtained from a human donor in good health. The sequenced material came from T cells isolated from PBMCs. V usage is TRBV30 and J usage is TRBJ1-1; perhaps TRBD1 as D (6 bases). The CDR3 sequence: CAWGTPNRAKNTEAFF. The CDR3 DNA reads as TGTGCCTGGGGTACCCCCAACAGGGCTAAGAACACTGAAGCTTTCTTT.